This T cell receptor (beta chain) came from a study of CD8 T cells in ankylosing spondylitis. Broader study findings: Reportedly, matched ankylosing spondylitis synovial fluid was significantly enriched for disease-linked clones. One TCR beta motif, made up of several highly homologous variants, appeared characteristic of ankylosing spondylitis blood.

Only a few counts were recorded for this clonotype. Its antigen is as yet unknown. Generation of TCR beta libraries employed quantitative 5'-RACE incorporating molecular barcodes. TCRdb reprocessed the 5' RACE reads via MiXCR and lists one record per CDR3 protein. Seen here are 300,000 to 400,000 distinct CDR3 sequences, around a tenth observed once, and the top ten hold about a tenth. The CDR3 has 14 amino acids. V was pared by 7 bases and J by 1 base, with 13 bases between. Germline CDR1 and CDR2: SGHRS and YFSETQ. Sequencing was done on a sample of blood, either unsorted or a sorted T cell fraction (not recorded which). This chain connects TRBV5-1 to TRBJ2-3; D perhaps matches TRBD2 (6 bases). The receptor's source is a female donor with ankylosing spondylitis or in good health (not recorded which). The chain's CDR3 is CASSNSGGTDTQYF. CDR3 nucleotides: TGCGCCAGCTCCAATAGCGGAGGCACAGATACGCAGTATTTT.